The T cell receptor beta chain under discussion was sequenced for a study of technical replicates of blood from several donors. The repertoire was sequenced with immunoSEQ multiplex PCR; TCRdb's copy has only in-frame clones and lacks some. The table shows 50,000 or so clones, with roughly 92% occurring only once. Germline V gene lookup returns CDR1 SGHTA and CDR2 FQGNSA. This CDR3 is built from 13 residues. V gave up 7 bases and J gave up 7 bases, with 16 bases separating them. The sequencing sample was made of PBMCs. This clonotype originated in a human donor in good health. Some clones in this sample may be carry-over from other donors' samples. The rearrangement uses TRBV7-2 and TRBJ1-2, with D perhaps TRBD1 (6 bases). The CDR3 region has the DNA TGTGCCAGCACCTTCCCGGACAGCTCTGGCTACACCTTC. Residues: CASTFPDSSGYTF.